This T cell receptor beta chain emerged from a study of T cell responses to AZD1222 COVID-19 vaccine. Across the study: Second-dose recipients at about 4 or about 12 weeks were treated as one pooled group.

Worth noting for this clone: Its antigen is unknown. Other DNA sequences from this sample encode an identical CDR3 as well.

TCRdb's table, derived via immunoSEQ multiplex PCR, lists solely in-frame clones and lacks some. The table has about 120,000 clones, around 89% seen once. Study observations and caveats: Two AZD1222 administrations were followed by greater Spike-specific TCR breadth and depth.

Germline CDR1 and CDR2: MGHRA and YSYEKL. V gave up 0 bases and J gave up 2 bases; unmatched junction bases: 4. The CDR3 length is 17 residues. The sequence came from an adult in good health. The starting material was peripheral blood, obtained on day 0 of AZD1222 vaccination. This chain uses TRBV4-1 with TRBJ2-3; 11 bases align to TRBD1. CDR3 sequence (DNA): TGCGCCAGCAGCCAAGACCGGACAGGGGGCCTCACAGATACGCAGTATTTT. Translated: CASSQDRTGGLTDTQYF.